The text below deals with one T cell receptor (beta chain). Its antigen remains unidentified. The TCR beta libraries used 2 to 2.5 micrograms of genomic DNA that came from cryopreserved PBMCs. Germline trimming cut 4 bases from V and 6 bases from J; bases unmatched to any gene: 8. Germline values: CDR1 KGHSH, CDR2 LQKENI. The CDR3 extends over 17 amino acids. These data originate in a study of cytotoxic CD8 clonotypes in ibrutinib-treated CLL. Study-wide findings and caveats: Treatment left the uncommon public clonotypes either contracted or stable in frequency.

Clones were read by immunoSEQ multiplex PCR, and TCRdb kept only the in-frame ones, dropping some. The sample has some 130,000 clones; 70% to 90% are singletons. This chain joins TRBV18 and TRBJ2-2; 13 nucleotides align to TRBD2. This specimen was PBMCs, taken after 24 months of ibrutinib treatment. The TCR was taken from a human donor with chronic lymphocytic leukemia. CDR3 sequence reads: CASSLYGLAGESGELFF. The CDR3 DNA reads as TGTGCCAGCTCACTATATGGACTAGCGGGGGAATCCGGGGAGCTGTTTTTT.